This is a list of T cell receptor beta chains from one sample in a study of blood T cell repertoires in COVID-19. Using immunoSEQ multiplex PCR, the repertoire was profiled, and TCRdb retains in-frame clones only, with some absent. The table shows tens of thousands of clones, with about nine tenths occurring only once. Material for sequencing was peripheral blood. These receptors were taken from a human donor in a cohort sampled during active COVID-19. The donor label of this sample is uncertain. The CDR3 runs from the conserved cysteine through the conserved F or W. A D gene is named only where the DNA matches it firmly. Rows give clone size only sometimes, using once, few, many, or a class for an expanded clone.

CDR3 protein: CASSYPPGLASYEQYF
CDR3 DNA: TGTGCCAGCAGTTACCCTCCGGGACTAGCCTCCTACGAGCAGTACTTC
V gene: TRBV6-2/TRBV6-3
clone size: NA
D gene: TRBD2
J gene: TRBJ2-7

CDR3 protein: CASSPGQGSSPGTQYF
CDR3 DNA: TGTGCCAGCAGCCCAGGACAGGGGTCCTCCCCGGGGACCCAGTACTTC
V gene: TRBV5-5
clone size: NA
D gene: TRBD1
J gene: TRBJ2-5

CDR3 protein: CASSERGGPQPQHF
CDR3 DNA: TGTGCCAGCAGTGAAAGGGGGGGTCCACAGCCCCAGCATTTT
V gene: TRBV2
clone size: NA
D gene: NA
J gene: TRBJ1-5

CDR3 protein: CAISQGVRDTGELFF
CDR3 DNA: TGTGCCATCAGTCAGGGGGTTAGGGACACCGGGGAGCTGTTTTTT
V gene: TRBV10-3
clone size: NA
D gene: TRBD1
J gene: TRBJ2-2

CDR3 protein: CASTQQGWNTEAFF
CDR3 DNA: TGTGCCAGCACCCAACAGGGGTGGAACACTGAAGCTTTCTTT
V gene: TRBV6-5
clone size: NA
D gene: TRBD1
J gene: TRBJ1-1

CDR3 protein: CASSGGQEANQPQHF
CDR3 DNA: TGTGCCAGCTCGGGGGGACAGGAAGCGAATCAGCCCCAGCATTTT
V gene: TRBV18
clone size: NA
D gene: TRBD1
J gene: TRBJ1-5

CDR3 protein: CASSTPYPGHLTEAFF
CDR3 DNA: TGTGCCAGTAGTACCCCCTACCCGGGACATTTGACTGAAGCTTTCTTT
V gene: TRBV19
clone size: NA
D gene: NA
J gene: TRBJ1-1

CDR3 protein: CASSSSPGKKGQYF
CDR3 DNA: TGTGCCAGCAGCTCGTCCCCCGGGAAGAAGGGCCAGTACTTC
V gene: TRBV7-2
clone size: NA
D gene: NA
J gene: TRBJ2-5

CDR3 protein: CASSYRRGVAQPQHF
CDR3 DNA: TGTGCCAGCAGTTACCGGCGGGGGGTTGCCCAGCCCCAGCATTTT
V gene: TRBV6-5
clone size: NA
D gene: NA
J gene: TRBJ1-5

CDR3 protein: CASSRTSGGNEQFF
CDR3 DNA: TGTGCCAGCAGCCGGACTAGCGGGGGGAATGAGCAGTTCTTC
V gene: TRBV3-1/TRBV3-2
clone size: NA
D gene: TRBD2
J gene: TRBJ2-1

CDR3 protein: CASSTNTGGTGNQPQHF
CDR3 DNA: TGTGCCAGTAGTACCAACACAGGGGGAACAGGCAATCAGCCCCAGCATTTT
V gene: TRBV19
clone size: NA
D gene: TRBD1
J gene: TRBJ1-5

CDR3 protein: CSVEWDRNQPQHF
CDR3 DNA: TGCAGCGTTGAATGGGACAGGAATCAGCCCCAGCATTTT
V gene: TRBV29-1
clone size: NA
D gene: TRBD1
J gene: TRBJ1-5

CDR3 protein: CASSQGQDTYNEQFF
CDR3 DNA: TGTGCCAGCAGCCAGGGACAGGACACGTACAATGAGCAGTTCTTC
V gene: TRBV7-9
clone size: NA
D gene: TRBD1
J gene: TRBJ2-1

CDR3 protein: CASSYSKAPPGNF
CDR3 DNA: TGTGCCAGCAGTTACTCGAAGGCGCCACCGGGGAACTTC
V gene: TRBV6-2/TRBV6-3
clone size: NA
D gene: NA
J gene: TRBJ2-7

CDR3 protein: CASSADRGNYGYTF
CDR3 DNA: TGTGCCAGCAGTGCGGACAGGGGAAACTATGGCTACACCTTC
V gene: TRBV2
clone size: NA
D gene: TRBD1
J gene: TRBJ1-2

CDR3 protein: CASSLQSYTEAFF
CDR3 DNA: TGTGCCAGCAGCTTACAGTCCTACACTGAAGCTTTCTTT
V gene: TRBV13
clone size: NA
D gene: NA
J gene: TRBJ1-1

CDR3 protein: CASSLTVQGDGYTF
CDR3 DNA: TGTGCCAGCAGCTTAACGGTCCAGGGTGATGGCTACACCTTC
V gene: TRBV7-3
clone size: NA
D gene: NA
J gene: TRBJ1-2

CDR3 protein: CASSQDRIYNSPLHF
CDR3 DNA: TGTGCCAGCAGCCAAGACAGGATTTATAATTCACCCCTCCACTTT
V gene: TRBV3-1/TRBV3-2
clone size: NA
D gene: NA
J gene: TRBJ1-6

CDR3 protein: CASSSRTANTDTQYF
CDR3 DNA: TGTGCCAGCAGCTCGCGGACAGCCAACACAGATACGCAGTATTTT
V gene: TRBV11-1
clone size: NA
D gene: NA
J gene: TRBJ2-3

CDR3 protein: CAWSGLFRSTGNRETQYF
CDR3 DNA: TGTGCCTGGAGTGGATTATTTCGGTCCACAGGGAATAGAGAGACCCAGTACTTC
V gene: TRBV30
clone size: NA
D gene: NA
J gene: TRBJ2-5

CDR3 protein: CASSPTGGDAGELFF
CDR3 DNA: TGTGCCAGCAGTCCGACAGGGGGCGACGCCGGGGAGCTGTTTTTT
V gene: TRBV3-1/TRBV3-2
clone size: NA
D gene: TRBD1
J gene: TRBJ2-2

CDR3 protein: CASSPTSGAGELFF
CDR3 DNA: TGTGCCAGCAGCCCCACTAGCGGGGCCGGGGAGCTGTTTTTT
V gene: TRBV7-3
clone size: NA
D gene: TRBD2
J gene: TRBJ2-2

CDR3 protein: CASSKTGGYGYTF
CDR3 DNA: TGTGCCAGCAGTAAGACAGGGGGATATGGCTACACCTTC
V gene: TRBV27
clone size: NA
D gene: TRBD1
J gene: TRBJ1-2

CDR3 protein: CASREGRVTGELFF
CDR3 DNA: TGTGCCAGCAGGGAGGGGAGGGTCACCGGGGAGCTGTTTTTT
V gene: TRBV6-6
clone size: NA
D gene: TRBD2
J gene: TRBJ2-2

CDR3 protein: CASSVLQGGTGELFF
CDR3 DNA: TGTGCCAGCAGCGTACTACAGGGGGGTACCGGGGAGCTGTTTTTT
V gene: TRBV9
clone size: few
D gene: TRBD1
J gene: TRBJ2-2

CDR3 protein: CAISEGLAGGPKSETQYF
CDR3 DNA: TGTGCCATCAGTGAGGGACTGGCGGGGGGGCCCAAGTCAGAGACCCAGTACTTC
V gene: TRBV10-3
clone size: NA
D gene: TRBD2
J gene: TRBJ2-5

CDR3 protein: CASSFRVGGYTF
CDR3 DNA: TGTGCCAGCAGTTTCAGGGTGGGGGGCTACACCTTC
V gene: TRBV28
clone size: NA
D gene: NA
J gene: TRBJ1-2

CDR3 protein: CASSFMASITGELFF
CDR3 DNA: TGTGCCAGCAGCTTTATGGCTAGCATCACCGGGGAGCTGTTTTTT
V gene: TRBV7-2
clone size: NA
D gene: NA
J gene: TRBJ2-2

CDR3 protein: CASSQPGQGFYEQYF
CDR3 DNA: TGTGCCAGCAGCCAACCGGGACAGGGATTCTACGAGCAGTACTTC
V gene: TRBV3-1/TRBV3-2
clone size: NA
D gene: TRBD1
J gene: TRBJ2-7

CDR3 protein: CASSRSDGGVNTEAFF
CDR3 DNA: TGCGCCAGCAGCCGATCCGATGGGGGGGTGAACACTGAAGCTTTCTTT
V gene: TRBV5-1
clone size: NA
D gene: NA
J gene: TRBJ1-1

CDR3 protein: CASSSGLAGTDTQYF
CDR3 DNA: TGCGCCAGCAGCTCGGGACTAGCGGGGACAGATACGCAGTATTTT
V gene: TRBV5-1
clone size: NA
D gene: TRBD2
J gene: TRBJ2-3

CDR3 protein: CASSYSEANTEAFF
CDR3 DNA: TGTGCCAGCAGTTACTCTGAGGCCAACACTGAAGCTTTCTTT
V gene: TRBV6-6
clone size: NA
D gene: NA
J gene: TRBJ1-1

CDR3 protein: CASSMLLAGGDNEQFF
CDR3 DNA: TGTGCCAGCAGCATGCTACTAGCGGGGGGGGACAATGAGCAGTTCTTC
V gene: TRBV11-2
clone size: NA
D gene: TRBD2
J gene: TRBJ2-1

CDR3 protein: CASSLNRERGNTIYF
CDR3 DNA: TGTGCCAGCAGCTTGAACAGGGAACGTGGAAACACCATATATTTT
V gene: TRBV7-3
clone size: NA
D gene: NA
J gene: TRBJ1-3

CDR3 protein: CATSESLGQGTGELFF
CDR3 DNA: TGTGCCACCAGTGAATCCCTGGGACAGGGTACCGGGGAGCTGTTTTTT
V gene: TRBV24-1
clone size: once
D gene: TRBD1
J gene: TRBJ2-2

CDR3 protein: CASSPPGGAGKETQYF
CDR3 DNA: TGTGCCAGCAGCCCGCCGGGGGGGGCAGGGAAAGAGACCCAGTACTTC
V gene: TRBV28
clone size: NA
D gene: TRBD2
J gene: TRBJ2-5

CDR3 protein: CASSLTGTTQETQYF
CDR3 DNA: TGTGCCAGCAGCTTAACCGGGACAACTCAAGAGACCCAGTACTTC
V gene: TRBV7-9
clone size: NA
D gene: NA
J gene: TRBJ2-5

CDR3 protein: CASSESITSSYEQYF
CDR3 DNA: TGTGCCAGCAGTGAATCCATTACTAGCTCCTACGAGCAGTACTTC
V gene: TRBV25-1
clone size: NA
D gene: NA
J gene: TRBJ2-7

CDR3 protein: CASSGDREELNTEAFF
CDR3 DNA: TGTGCCAGCAGCGGGGACAGGGAAGAGCTGAACACTGAAGCTTTCTTT
V gene: TRBV5-6
clone size: NA
D gene: TRBD1
J gene: TRBJ1-1

CDR3 protein: CASVLRGGNTEAFF
CDR3 DNA: TGTGCCAGCGTCTTGAGGGGGGGAAACACTGAAGCTTTCTTT
V gene: TRBV19
clone size: NA
D gene: NA
J gene: TRBJ1-1

CDR3 protein: CASSRDWDSPLHF
CDR3 DNA: TGTGCCAGCAGCCGGGACTGGGATTCACCCCTCCACTTT
V gene: TRBV11-3
clone size: NA
D gene: NA
J gene: TRBJ1-6

CDR3 protein: CASSLEQIHGYTF
CDR3 DNA: TGTGCCAGCAGTTTGGAACAGATACATGGCTACACCTTC
V gene: TRBV28
clone size: once
D gene: NA
J gene: TRBJ1-2

CDR3 protein: CASSPGGPSSTEAFF
CDR3 DNA: TGTGCCAGCAGCCCCGGGGGGCCATCGAGCACTGAAGCTTTCTTT
V gene: TRBV3-1/TRBV3-2
clone size: NA
D gene: NA
J gene: TRBJ1-1

CDR3 protein: CASSFGDYEQYF
CDR3 DNA: TGTGCCAGCAGTTTCGGGGACTACGAGCAGTACTTC
V gene: TRBV12-3/TRBV12-4
clone size: NA
D gene: NA
J gene: TRBJ2-7

CDR3 protein: CASSLRQGANTEAFF
CDR3 DNA: TGTGCCAGCAGCCTAAGACAGGGAGCGAACACTGAAGCTTTCTTT
V gene: TRBV11-1
clone size: NA
D gene: TRBD1
J gene: TRBJ1-1

CDR3 protein: CASSLASGGGQPQHF
CDR3 DNA: TGCGCCAGCAGCTTGGCCTCAGGGGGCGGACAGCCCCAGCATTTT
V gene: TRBV5-1
clone size: NA
D gene: TRBD1
J gene: TRBJ1-5

CDR3 protein: CASSPSSTDTQYF
CDR3 DNA: TGTGCCAGCAGCCCCTCGTCCACAGATACGCAGTATTTT
V gene: TRBV12-3/TRBV12-4
clone size: NA
D gene: NA
J gene: TRBJ2-3

CDR3 protein: CASSLVRGQGASYEQYF
CDR3 DNA: TGTGCCAGTAGTCTTGTTCGCGGGCAGGGGGCCTCCTACGAGCAGTACTTC
V gene: TRBV19
clone size: NA
D gene: TRBD1
J gene: TRBJ2-7

CDR3 protein: CASSRTGNTEAFF
CDR3 DNA: TGTGCCAGCAGTCGTACAGGGAACACTGAAGCTTTCTTT
V gene: TRBV6-2/TRBV6-3
clone size: NA
D gene: NA
J gene: TRBJ1-1

CDR3 protein: CSVRQEMNTEAFF
CDR3 DNA: TGCAGCGTCAGACAGGAGATGAACACTGAAGCTTTCTTT
V gene: TRBV29-1
clone size: few
D gene: NA
J gene: TRBJ1-1

CDR3 protein: CASSQAQGSYEQYF
CDR3 DNA: TGCGCCAGCAGCCAAGCCCAGGGCTCCTACGAGCAGTACTTC
V gene: TRBV4-3
clone size: NA
D gene: NA
J gene: TRBJ2-7

CDR3 protein: CASRGPGVGTQYF
CDR3 DNA: TGTGCCAGCAGGGGCCCTGGCGTAGGTACGCAGTATTTT
V gene: TRBV2
clone size: NA
D gene: NA
J gene: TRBJ2-3

CDR3 protein: CASSYPGGPVNNSPLHF
CDR3 DNA: TGTGCCAGCAGTTATCCAGGGGGCCCGGTAAATAATTCACCCCTCCACTTT
V gene: TRBV5-5
clone size: once
D gene: TRBD1
J gene: TRBJ1-6

CDR3 protein: CASSRGTDTQYF
CDR3 DNA: TGTGCCAGCTCACGGGGCACAGATACGCAGTATTTT
V gene: TRBV7-3
clone size: NA
D gene: NA
J gene: TRBJ2-3

CDR3 protein: CASSRDREGIGYTF
CDR3 DNA: TGTGCCAGCAGTCGGGACAGAGAGGGTATAGGCTACACCTTC
V gene: TRBV6-5
clone size: NA
D gene: TRBD1
J gene: TRBJ1-2

CDR3 protein: CASSTGQNTEAFF
CDR3 DNA: TGTGCCAGCAGCACAGGACAGAACACTGAAGCTTTCTTT
V gene: TRBV9
clone size: NA
D gene: NA
J gene: TRBJ1-1

CDR3 protein: CASSQEAGSIQETQYF
CDR3 DNA: TGTGCCAGCAGCCAAGAAGCGGGCTCTATACAAGAGACCCAGTACTTC
V gene: TRBV4-2
clone size: NA
D gene: NA
J gene: TRBJ2-5

CDR3 protein: CAISQNPGGRTYEQYF
CDR3 DNA: TGTGCCATCAGTCAAAACCCCGGGGGTCGTACCTACGAGCAGTACTTC
V gene: TRBV10-3
clone size: NA
D gene: NA
J gene: TRBJ2-7

CDR3 protein: CASSPRQDRAWHF
CDR3 DNA: TGTGCCAGCAGTCCTCGACAGGACAGGGCATGGCATTTT
V gene: TRBV6-5
clone size: NA
D gene: TRBD1
J gene: TRBJ1-5